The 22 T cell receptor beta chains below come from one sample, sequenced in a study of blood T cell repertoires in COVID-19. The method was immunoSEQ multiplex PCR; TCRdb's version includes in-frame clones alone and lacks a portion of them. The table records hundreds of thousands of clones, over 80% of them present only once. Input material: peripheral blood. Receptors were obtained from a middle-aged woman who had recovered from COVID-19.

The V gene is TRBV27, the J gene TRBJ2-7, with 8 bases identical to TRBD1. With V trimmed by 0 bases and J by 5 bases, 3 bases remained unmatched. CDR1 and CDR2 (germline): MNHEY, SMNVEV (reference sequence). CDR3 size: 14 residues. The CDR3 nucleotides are TGTGCCAGCAGTTTATCCAGGGGGCTTAACGAGCAGTACTTC. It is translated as CASSLSRGLNEQYF.

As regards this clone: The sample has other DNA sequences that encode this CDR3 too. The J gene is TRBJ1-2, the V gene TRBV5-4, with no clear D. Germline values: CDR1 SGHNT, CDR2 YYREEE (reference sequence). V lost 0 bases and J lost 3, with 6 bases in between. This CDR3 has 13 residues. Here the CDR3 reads CASSLGQDYGYTF. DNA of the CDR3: TGTGCCAGCAGCTTGGGGCAGGACTATGGCTACACCTTC.

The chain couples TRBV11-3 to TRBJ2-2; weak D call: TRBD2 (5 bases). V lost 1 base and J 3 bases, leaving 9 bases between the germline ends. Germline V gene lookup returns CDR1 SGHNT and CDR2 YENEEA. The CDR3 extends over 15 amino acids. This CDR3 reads CASSLGGKDTGELFF. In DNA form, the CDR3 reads TGTGCCAGCAGCTTAGGAGGGAAAGACACCGGGGAGCTGTTTTTT.

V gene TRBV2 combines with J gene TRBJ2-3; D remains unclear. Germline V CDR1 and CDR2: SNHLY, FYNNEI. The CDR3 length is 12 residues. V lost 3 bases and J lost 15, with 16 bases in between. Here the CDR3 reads CASSDGPTHPYF. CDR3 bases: TGTGCCAGCAGTGATGGTCCGACTCACCCTTATTTT.

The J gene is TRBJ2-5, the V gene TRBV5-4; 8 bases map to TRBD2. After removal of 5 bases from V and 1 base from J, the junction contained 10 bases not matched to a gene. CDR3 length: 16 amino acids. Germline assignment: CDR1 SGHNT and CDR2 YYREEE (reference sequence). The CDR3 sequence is CASSSVGGGLQETQYF. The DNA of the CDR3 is TGTGCCAGCAGTTCCGTTGGCGGGGGGCTCCAAGAGACCCAGTACTTC.

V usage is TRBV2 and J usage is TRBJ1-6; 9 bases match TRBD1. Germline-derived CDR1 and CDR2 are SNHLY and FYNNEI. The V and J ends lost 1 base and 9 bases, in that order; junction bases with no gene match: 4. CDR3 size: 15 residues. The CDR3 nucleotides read TGTGCCAGCAGTGAAGACAGGGGGCGGATTTCACCCCTCCACTTT. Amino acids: CASSEDRGRISPLHF.

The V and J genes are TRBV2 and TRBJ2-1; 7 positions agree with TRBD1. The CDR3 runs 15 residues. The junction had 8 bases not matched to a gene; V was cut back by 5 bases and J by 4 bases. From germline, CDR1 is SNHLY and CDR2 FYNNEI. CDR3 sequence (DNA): TGTGCCAGCAGTTCACACGGGACAGATTACAATGAGCAGTTCTTC. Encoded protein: CASSSHGTDYNEQFF.

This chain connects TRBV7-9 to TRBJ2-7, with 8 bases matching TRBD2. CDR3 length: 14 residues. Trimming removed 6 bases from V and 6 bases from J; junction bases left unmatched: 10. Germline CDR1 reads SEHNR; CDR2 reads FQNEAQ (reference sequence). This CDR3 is CASRAGTRVSEQYF. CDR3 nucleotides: TGTGCCAGCAGGGCCGGGACTAGGGTCTCCGAGCAGTACTTC. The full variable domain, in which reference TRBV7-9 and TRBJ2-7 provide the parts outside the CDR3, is DTGVSQNPRHKITKRGQNVTFRCDPISEHNRLYWYRQTLGQGPEFLTYFQNEAQLEKSRLLSDRFSAERPKGSFSTLEIQRTEQGDSAMYLCASRAGTRVSEQYFGPGTRLTVT.

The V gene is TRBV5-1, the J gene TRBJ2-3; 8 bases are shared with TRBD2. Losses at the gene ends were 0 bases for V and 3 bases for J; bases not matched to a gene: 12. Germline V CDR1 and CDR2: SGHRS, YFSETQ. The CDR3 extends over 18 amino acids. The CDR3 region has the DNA TGCGCCAGCAGCTTGGGGCCGATGCGGAGCGGGGGAACAGATACGCAGTATTTT. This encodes CASSLGPMRSGGTDTQYF.

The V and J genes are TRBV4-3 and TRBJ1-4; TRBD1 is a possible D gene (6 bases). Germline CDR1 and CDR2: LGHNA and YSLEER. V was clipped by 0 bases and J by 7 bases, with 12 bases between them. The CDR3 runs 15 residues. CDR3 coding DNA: TGCGCCAGCAGCCAAGATCCAGGGGAGGGTGAAAAACTGTTTTTT. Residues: CASSQDPGEGEKLFF.

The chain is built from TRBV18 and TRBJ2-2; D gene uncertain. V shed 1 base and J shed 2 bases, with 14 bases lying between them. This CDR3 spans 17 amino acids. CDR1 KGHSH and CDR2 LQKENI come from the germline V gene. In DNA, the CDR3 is TGTGCCAGCTCACCACAGGTGAGGCAGATCAACACCGGGGAGCTGTTTTTT. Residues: CASSPQVRQINTGELFF.

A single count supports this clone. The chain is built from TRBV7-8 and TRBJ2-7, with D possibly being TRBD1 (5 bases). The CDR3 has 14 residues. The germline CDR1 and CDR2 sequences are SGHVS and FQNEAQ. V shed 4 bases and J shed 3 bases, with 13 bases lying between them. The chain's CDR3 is CASSSLGVVYEQYF. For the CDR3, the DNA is TGTGCCAGCAGCTCCCTAGGGGTGGTCTACGAGCAGTACTTC.

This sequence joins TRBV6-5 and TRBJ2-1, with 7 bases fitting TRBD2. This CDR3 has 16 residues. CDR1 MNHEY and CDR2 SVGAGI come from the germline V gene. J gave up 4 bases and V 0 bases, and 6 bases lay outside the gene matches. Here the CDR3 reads CASSYSKLAEYNEQFF. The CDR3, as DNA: TGTGCCAGCAGTTACTCGAAGCTAGCGGAGTACAATGAGCAGTTCTTC.

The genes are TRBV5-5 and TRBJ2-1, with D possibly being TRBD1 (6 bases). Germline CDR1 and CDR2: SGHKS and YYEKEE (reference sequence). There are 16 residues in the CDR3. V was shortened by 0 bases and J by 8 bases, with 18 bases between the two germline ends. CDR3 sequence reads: CASSLVGRSQGHEQFF. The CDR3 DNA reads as TGTGCCAGCAGCTTGGTCGGCCGGTCACAGGGACATGAGCAGTTCTTC.

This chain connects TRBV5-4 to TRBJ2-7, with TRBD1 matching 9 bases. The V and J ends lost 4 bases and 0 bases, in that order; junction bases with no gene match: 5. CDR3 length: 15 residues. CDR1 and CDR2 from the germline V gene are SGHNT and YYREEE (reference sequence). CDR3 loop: CASSQGQGISYEQYF. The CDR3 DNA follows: TGTGCCAGCAGCCAGGGACAGGGAATCTCCTACGAGCAGTACTTC.

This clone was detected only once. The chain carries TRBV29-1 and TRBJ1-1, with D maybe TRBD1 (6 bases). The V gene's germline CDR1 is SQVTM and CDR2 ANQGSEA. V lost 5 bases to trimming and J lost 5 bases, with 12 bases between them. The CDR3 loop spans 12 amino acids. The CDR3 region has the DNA TGCAGCGTTCAGGGGTTAGGGACTGAAGCTTTCTTT. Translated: CSVQGLGTEAFF. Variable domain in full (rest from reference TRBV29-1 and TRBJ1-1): SAVISQKPSRDICQRGTSLTIQCQVDSQVTMMFWYRQQPGQSLTLIATANQGSEATYESGFVIDKFPISRPNLTFSTLTVSNMSPEDSSIYLCSVQGLGTEAFFGQGTRLTVV.

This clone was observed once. CDR3 region: CASSPGDRALTKLFF. CDR3 nucleotide sequence: TGTGCCAGCAGCCCCGGGGACAGAGCTCTGACAAAACTGTTTTTT. The chain carries TRBV11-2 and TRBJ1-4; 7 positions match TRBD1. This CDR3 is built from 15 residues. The V segment lost 5 bases and the J segment 10 bases; nucleotides outside the gene matches: 13. The germline gives CDR1 SGHAT, CDR2 FQNNGV.

The CDR3 nucleotides read TGCAGTGCTAGTTACGGAGAACACACTGAAGCTTTCTTT. As protein: CSASYGEHTEAFF. The chain joins TRBV20-1 to TRBJ1-1; D call uncertain. The CDR3 runs 13 residues. The V and J ends lost 3 bases and 3 bases respectively, with 11 bases between them. CDR1 is DFQATT, CDR2 SNEGSKA, per germline (reference sequence).

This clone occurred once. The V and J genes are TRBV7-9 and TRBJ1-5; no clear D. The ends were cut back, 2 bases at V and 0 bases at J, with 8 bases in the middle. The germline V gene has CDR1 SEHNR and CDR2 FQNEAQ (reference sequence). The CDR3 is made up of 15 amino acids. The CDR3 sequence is CASSLSGYSNQPQHF. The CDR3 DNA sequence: TGTGCCAGCAGCTTAAGCGGTTATAGCAATCAGCCCCAGCATTTT.

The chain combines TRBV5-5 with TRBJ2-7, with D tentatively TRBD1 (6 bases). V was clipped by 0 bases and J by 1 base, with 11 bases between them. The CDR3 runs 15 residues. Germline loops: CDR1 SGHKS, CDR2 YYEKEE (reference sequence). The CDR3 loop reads CASSLAGTKSYEQYF. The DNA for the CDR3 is TGTGCCAGCAGCTTGGCCGGGACAAAATCCTACGAGCAGTACTTC.

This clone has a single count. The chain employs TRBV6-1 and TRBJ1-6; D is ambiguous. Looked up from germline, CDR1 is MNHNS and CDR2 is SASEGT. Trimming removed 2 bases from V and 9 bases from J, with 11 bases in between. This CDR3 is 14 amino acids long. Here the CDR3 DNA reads TGTGCCAGCAGTGAATTTACCTCGGGTTCACCCCTCCACTTT. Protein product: CASSEFTSGSPLHF.

The chain's CDR3 is CASSPFIPGQGADTQYF. The CDR3 DNA is TGTGCCAGCAGCCCTTTCATTCCGGGACAGGGTGCAGATACGCAGTATTTT. V and J are TRBV6-2 or TRBV6-3 and TRBJ2-3; TRBD1 matches at 9 bases. V was pared by 6 bases and J by 4 bases, with 14 bases of the junction left unmatched. This CDR3 spans 17 amino acids. CDR1 is MNHEY, CDR2 SVGEGT, per germline.